The T cell receptor beta chain described here comes from a study of OX40 agonist ivuxolimab in advanced cancers. In the study overall: Every 2 weeks, patients got intravenous ivuxolimab at one of six dose levels (0.01-10 mg/kg).

CDR1 and CDR2 from the germline V gene are LNHDA and SQIVND (reference sequence). V shed 0 bases and J shed 4 bases, with 9 bases lying between them. This CDR3 spans 14 amino acids. Note on this clone: Its antigen is still unknown.

Sequenced by immunoSEQ multiplex PCR; TCRdb stores in-frame clones only, minus some. Here the sample spans tens of thousands of clones, 75% to 90% being singletons. Overall study findings and caveats: Within 6 weeks, CD4+ and CD8+ blood T cells expanded clonally at 0.1 to 3.0 mg/kg.

The clonotype originates from an adult with an advanced solid tumor such as melanoma, head and neck, liver or kidney cancer. Sample: CD4+ or CD8+ T cells sorted from blood, taken in a trial of the OX40 agonist ivuxolimab. V is TRBV19 and J is TRBJ1-1; a possible D gene is TRBD1 (5 bases). Here the CDR3 reads CASSIDGTGTEAFF. CDR3 sequence (DNA): TGTGCCAGTAGTATAGACGGGACGGGCACTGAAGCTTTCTTT.